This T cell receptor (beta chain) is from a study of beta chain bispecific antibodies for T cell cancers. The study, taken as a whole, reports: The leukemia cells, rather than normal T cells, gave most of the targeted TRBV signal.

V dropped 2 bases and J dropped 9 bases, with 17 bases sitting between them. CDR1 is SQVTM, CDR2 ANQGSEA, per germline. The CDR3 has 14 amino acids. Clonotypes were quantified using unique molecular identifier barcodes. One entry per CDR3 protein, called by TCRdb with MiXCR from the 5' RACE reads. Found here are approximately 15,000 distinct CDR3 sequences, over 2% of them singletons; the top ten hold roughly 7.2%. This clonotype was detected ten times or more. The antigen is unknown. Either OKT3 anti-CD3 antibody or CD3/CD28 beads expanded T cells from blood mononuclear cells over roughly three days. The sequenced sample was healthy donor T cells cultured with leukemia cells. This clonotype originated in a human donor in good health. Some clones in this sample may be carry-over from other donors' samples. The J gene is TRBJ2-1, the V gene TRBV29-1, with D perhaps matching TRBD1 (6 bases). This chain's CDR3 is CSVELGRGSGEQFF. The CDR3 DNA sequence: TGCAGCGTTGAACTGGGCAGGGGTTCGGGTGAGCAGTTCTTC.